Listed below are T cell receptor beta chains from one sample, sequenced in a study of cytomegalovirus exposure and HLA in healthy donors. Using immunoSEQ multiplex PCR, the repertoire was profiled, and TCRdb retains in-frame clones only, with some absent. The table has 150,000 or so clones, roughly 79% seen once. Sample: PBMCs. The receptors stem from a woman aged 40 to 50 in good health and CMV-seronegative. Both conserved end residues are part of each CDR3. A D gene is named only where the DNA matches it firmly. Some rows mark clone size as missing; the rest say once, few, many or name a class of expanded clone.

TRBJ2-1 TRBD2 TRBV29-1 NA CTLGGPGLAGKSGDEQFF TGCACACTGGGGGGGCCTGGACTAGCGGGAAAGAGTGGGGATGAGCAGTTCTTC
TRBJ2-7 TRBD1 TRBV2 NA CASVTGTGYEQYF TGTGCCAGCGTAACCGGGACAGGCTACGAGCAGTACTTC
TRBJ2-1 TRBD2 TRBV19 NA CASSGNSGINEQFF TGTGCCAGTAGTGGAAATAGCGGGATCAATGAGCAGTTCTTC
TRBJ1-2 NA TRBV10-3 few CATLQGASYGYTF TGTGCCACCTTACAGGGTGCGAGCTATGGCTACACCTTC
TRBJ1-2 NA TRBV5-4 NA CASSSETYVYTF TGTGCCAGCAGCTCGGAGACCTATGTCTACACCTTC
TRBJ2-7 NA TRBV6-5 NA CASSTSDRGVYEQYF NA
TRBJ1-1 TRBD1 TRBV5-1 NA CASSQSPGQLNTEAFF TGCGCCAGCAGCCAATCACCGGGACAGCTGAACACTGAAGCTTTCTTT
TRBJ1-3 TRBD1 TRBV30 NA CASDRSSSGNTIYF TGTGCCTCGGACAGGTCCAGCTCTGGAAACACCATATATTTT
TRBJ2-7 TRBD2 TRBV5-1 NA CASSFAGGAYEQYF TGCGCCAGCAGTTTTGCGGGAGGGGCATACGAGCAGTACTTC
TRBJ2-7 NA TRBV9 once CASSVTSPGYEQYF TGTGCCAGCAGCGTCACTAGTCCGGGATACGAGCAGTACTTC
TRBJ2-7 NA TRBV28 NA CASSSDGGLGGYEQYF TGTGCCAGCAGTTCCGACGGAGGACTAGGGGGGTACGAGCAGTACTTC
TRBJ2-3 NA TRBV7-3 NA CASSLELRTDTQYF TGTGCCAGCAGCTTGGAGCTTCGCACAGATACGCAGTATTTT
TRBJ2-6 NA TRBV5-6 NA CASLPLQVSGANVLTF TGTGCCAGCCTCCCCTTACAGGTCTCTGGGGCCAACGTCCTGACTTTC
TRBJ2-1 NA TRBV28 NA CASSLWGREQFF TGTGCCAGCAGTTTATGGGGGAGGGAGCAGTTCTTC
TRBJ1-2 NA TRBV6-1 NA CASSAYSEGSYGYTF TGTGCCAGCAGTGCCTACAGTGAGGGCAGCTATGGCTACACCTTC
TRBJ1-1 TRBD1 TRBV6-1 NA CASSVDRGHHTEAFF TGTGCCAGCAGTGTTGACAGGGGCCATCACACTGAAGCTTTCTTT
TRBJ1-2 NA TRBV30 NA CAWSVSRQGGSYTF TGTGCCTGGAGTGTTAGTAGGCAGGGTGGTAGCTACACCTTC
TRBJ2-1 TRBD2 TRBV5-1 NA CASSPTSGSLTQFF TGCGCCAGCAGCCCGACTAGCGGGAGTCTAACGCAGTTCTTC
TRBJ2-1 TRBD1 TRBV29-1 few CSVCLGGTGGTEQFF TGCAGCGTTTGTTTGGGGGGGACAGGGGGGACGGAGCAGTTCTTC
TRBJ1-4 TRBD1 TRBV6-1 NA CASSVLGTGKEKLFF TGTGCCAGCAGTGTCCTCGGGACAGGGAAAGAAAAACTGTTTTTT
TRBJ2-1 NA TRBV19 once CASSIGQTAYSEQFF TGTGCCAGTAGTATAGGTCAAACGGCTTACAGTGAGCAGTTCTTC
TRBJ2-1 TRBD2 TRBV11-3 once CASSLDRLAGQFF TGTGCCAGCAGCTTAGATCGACTAGCGGGACAGTTCTTC
TRBJ1-4 NA TRBV7-9 NA CASSFRGDEKLFF TGTGCCAGCAGCTTCAGGGGAGACGAAAAACTGTTTTTT
TRBJ2-1 TRBD1 TRBV5-8 NA CASSLDPGQGAYNEQFF TGTGCCAGCAGCTTGGATCCGGGACAGGGGGCTTACAATGAGCAGTTCTTC
TRBJ1-1 TRBD1 TRBV6-6 NA CASSQDRPAFF TGTGCCAGCAGTCAGGACAGGCCGGCTTTCTTT
TRBJ2-6 TRBD1 TRBV7-9 NA CASSLGQGYSGANVLTF TGTGCCAGCAGCTTAGGACAGGGGTACTCTGGGGCCAACGTCCTGACTTTC
TRBJ1-5 TRBD1 TRBV5-6 NA CASSLGAGGFQPQHF TGTGCCAGCAGCTTGGGCGCAGGGGGTTTCCAGCCCCAGCATTTT
TRBJ2-2 NA TRBV7-9 NA CASSLWARNTGELFF TGTGCCAGCAGCTTATGGGCACGGAACACCGGGGAGCTGTTTTTT
TRBJ1-2 NA TRBV7-9 NA CASSSPVKGRTGYTF TGTGCCAGCAGCTCGCCAGTAAAGGGGAGGACTGGCTACACCTTC
TRBJ1-2 TRBD1 TRBV19 NA CASSIRQGAGYGYTF TGTGCCAGTAGTATCAGACAGGGGGCCGGCTATGGCTACACCTTC
TRBJ2-7 NA TRBV7-7 once CASSLDPSNEQYF TGTGCTAGCAGCTTAGATCCTAGTAACGAGCAGTACTTC
TRBJ1-1 TRBD1 TRBV5-1 NA CASRAAGTVEAFF TGCGCCAGCAGAGCTGCCGGGACAGTAGAAGCTTTCTTT
TRBJ2-2 NA TRBV7-8 NA CASSLALHRMNTGELFF TGTGCCAGCAGCTTAGCGCTTCACAGGATGAACACCGGGGAGCTGTTTTTT
TRBJ1-1 TRBD1 TRBV5-1 NA CASRQGPNTEAFF TGCGCCAGTAGACAGGGGCCGAACACTGAAGCTTTCTTT
TRBJ1-1 TRBD1 TRBV5-1 NA CASSFGQGTEAFF TGCGCCAGCAGCTTCGGACAGGGCACTGAAGCTTTCTTT
TRBJ1-1 NA TRBV2 NA CASSPQYTEAFF TGTGCCAGCAGTCCACAATACACTGAAGCTTTCTTT
TRBJ2-6 NA TRBV30 NA CAWSQERQAGANVLTF TGTGCCTGGAGTCAAGAACGACAGGCTGGGGCCAACGTCCTGACTTTC
TRBJ2-5 TRBD1 TRBV6-1 few CAREGQGYQETQYF TGTGCCAGGGAGGGACAGGGTTATCAAGAGACCCAGTACTTC
TRBJ1-1 TRBD1 TRBV28 NA CASSLPGTGSTEAFF TGTGCCAGCAGTTTACCCGGGACAGGGTCTACTGAAGCTTTCTTT
TRBJ1-3 NA TRBV7-6 NA CASSLLSGNTIYF TGTGCCAGCAGCCTACTCTCTGGAAACACCATATATTTT
TRBJ2-7 NA TRBV21-1 NA CASSSPGLAGREQYF TGTGCCAGCAGCTCTCCGGGACTAGCGGGCAGGGAGCAGTACTTC
TRBJ1-2 NA TRBV2 NA CASSERGSYGYTF TGTGCCAGCAGTGAAAGGGGGAGCTATGGCTACACCTTC
TRBJ2-3 TRBD2 TRBV19 NA CASSIRLASPDTQYF TGTGCCAGTAGTATAAGACTAGCGTCCCCAGATACGCAGTATTTT
TRBJ1-1 NA TRBV29-1 NA CSVGRVGAWDTEAFF TGCAGCGTTGGGAGAGTTGGGGCCTGGGACACTGAAGCTTTCTTT
TRBJ2-1 TRBD2 TRBV19 NA CASSILAGFEQFF TGTGCCAGTAGTATACTAGCGGGATTTGAGCAGTTCTTC
TRBJ1-1 NA TRBV18 NA CASSPSVGASTEAFF TGTGCCAGCTCACCCTCTGTGGGCGCGAGCACTGAAGCTTTCTTT
TRBJ2-7 TRBD2 TRBV2 NA CASSELAGVSEQYF TGTGCCAGCAGTGAGTTGGCGGGAGTTAGCGAGCAGTACTTC
TRBJ2-7 NA TRBV5-1 NA CASSWGSDIYEQYF TGCGCCAGCAGCTGGGGCAGTGACATCTACGAGCAGTACTTC
TRBJ1-2 NA TRBV7-9 NA CASSLSTVANYGYTF TGTGCCAGCAGCTTGAGCACAGTAGCTAACTATGGCTACACCTTC
TRBJ2-5 TRBD1 TRBV5-1 NA CASSTGTASGGETQYF TGCGCCAGCAGCACCGGGACAGCCTCAGGCGGAGAGACCCAGTACTTC
TRBJ1-1 NA TRBV19 few CASIPGGMNTEAFF TGTGCCAGCATACCCGGGGGAATGAACACTGAAGCTTTCTTT
TRBJ2-7 NA TRBV25-1 NA CASSDGYEQYF TGTGCCAGCAGTGACGGCTACGAGCAGTACTTC
TRBJ2-7 NA TRBV7-2 NA CASSLASLQRYEQYF TGTGCCAGCAGCTTAGCTTCTTTACAGCGGTACGAGCAGTACTTC
TRBJ1-5 TRBD1 TRBV28 NA CASTLDRGYQPQHF TGTGCCAGCACCCTTGACAGGGGTTATCAGCCCCAGCATTTT
TRBJ1-1 NA TRBV6-5 few CAFLTREGNTEAFF TGTGCCTTCCTTACTCGGGAGGGGAACACTGAAGCTTTCTTT